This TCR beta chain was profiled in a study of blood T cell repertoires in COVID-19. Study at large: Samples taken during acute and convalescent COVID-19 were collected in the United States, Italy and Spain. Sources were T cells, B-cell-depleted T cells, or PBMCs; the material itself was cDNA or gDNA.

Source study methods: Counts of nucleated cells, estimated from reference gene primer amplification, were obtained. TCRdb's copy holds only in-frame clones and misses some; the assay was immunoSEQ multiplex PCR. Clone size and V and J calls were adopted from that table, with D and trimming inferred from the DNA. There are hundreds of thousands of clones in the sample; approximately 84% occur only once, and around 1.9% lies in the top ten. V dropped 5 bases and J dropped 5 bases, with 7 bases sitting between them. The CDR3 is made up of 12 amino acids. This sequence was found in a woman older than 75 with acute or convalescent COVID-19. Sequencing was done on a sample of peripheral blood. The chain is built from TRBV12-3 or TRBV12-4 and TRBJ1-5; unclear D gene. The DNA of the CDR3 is TGTGCCAGCAGTCTAGACTATCAGCCCCAGCATTTT. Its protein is CASSLDYQPQHF.